The TCR beta chain described here comes from a study of blood T cell repertoires in COVID-19. Trimming pared 3 bases from V and 3 bases from J, leaving 12 bases between. The CDR3 is 14 amino acids. Germline loops: CDR1 ENHRY, CDR2 SYGVKD. Recovery meant two consecutive negative NP/OP PCR tests, professional clearance, or resolved symptoms. How the authors handled the data: Nucleated cell counts were estimated from reference gene primer amplification. Repertoires were generated with immunoSEQ multiplex PCR, while TCRdb's copy carries only in-frame clones and drops some. The V and J calls and clone size were taken over from that table, and D and trimming were inferred from the DNA. Of about 310,000 clones listed, approximately 90% are singletons.

This sequence joins TRBV10-3 and TRBJ2-7; possible D gene TRBD1, 6 bases. The receptor was isolated from a woman aged 18 to 35 who had recovered from COVID-19. The sample comprised PBMCs or T cells enriched from blood (not recorded which). The CDR3 loop reads CAISDHQGIYEQYF. The CDR3 nucleotides read TGTGCCATCAGTGATCATCAGGGGATCTACGAGCAGTACTTC.